Listed here are 8 T cell receptor beta chains from one sample, sequenced in a study of cytomegalovirus exposure and HLA in healthy donors. With 60 Vbeta and 13 Jbeta primers, the PCR was carried out. Sequenced by immunoSEQ multiplex PCR; TCRdb stores in-frame clones only, minus some. The table lists about 200,000 clones, about 80% of them singletons. The specimen sequenced was PBMCs. Receptors originate from a young man in good health and CMV-seronegative.

This clone was seen once. This rearrangement joins TRBV14 to TRBJ1-3; D possibly corresponds to TRBD1 (5 bases). Trimming took 3 bases from V and 0 from J, leaving 9 bases between them. The CDR3 length is 15 residues. The V gene's germline CDR1 is SGHDN and CDR2 FVKESK. The CDR3: CASSHPTDSGNTIYF. For the CDR3, the DNA is TGTGCCAGCAGCCACCCGACAGACTCTGGAAACACCATATATTTT.

This chain links TRBV15 with TRBJ2-7; maybe TRBD1 (5 bases). V was trimmed by 5 bases and J by 4 bases, leaving 15 bases between them. This CDR3 contains 14 residues. Germline CDR1 reads LNHNV; CDR2 reads YYDKDF (reference sequence). The CDR3 spells CATSELGASYEQYF. CDR3 in DNA: TGTGCCACCAGCGAGCTAGGGGCTAGTTACGAGCAGTACTTC.

The V and J genes are TRBV2 and TRBJ2-2, with 14 bases identical to TRBD2. The CDR3 contains 17 residues. In germline, CDR1 is SNHLY, CDR2 FYNNEI. V lost 6 bases to trimming and J lost 3 bases; unmatched junction nucleotides: 6. CDR3 in DNA: TGTGCCAGCAGCCCGGGGACTAGCGGGAGAGACACCGGGGAGCTGTTTTTT. Translated, it gives CASSPGTSGRDTGELFF.

This rearrangement joins TRBV2 to TRBJ2-5; 8 bases are a match to TRBD2. Germline CDR1 reads SNHLY; CDR2 reads FYNNEI. Trimming removed 6 bases from V and 0 bases from J; junction bases left unmatched: 6. This CDR3 has 15 residues. CDR3 DNA sequence: TGTGCCAGCAGAGGTAGCGGGATGTACCAAGAGACCCAGTACTTC. Encoded protein: CASRGSGMYQETQYF.

This clone turned up a few times. V is TRBV6-5 and J is TRBJ1-3; D call uncertain. CDR1 is MNHEY and CDR2 is SVGAGI in the germline V gene. There are 15 residues in the CDR3. The V end was cut by 6 bases, the J end by 0 bases, with 12 bases between. CDR3 coding DNA: TGTGCCAGCAGACGCGACACCGACTCTGGAAACACCATATATTTT. This encodes CASRRDTDSGNTIYF.

The rearrangement joins TRBV2 to TRBJ2-1, with unresolved D. Per the germline V gene, CDR1 is SNHLY and CDR2 is FYNNEI. The CDR3 spans 11 residues. Trimming removed 6 bases at V and 12 bases at J, with 12 bases between. The CDR3 sequence: CASSIDNWQFF. The CDR3 nucleotides are TGTGCCAGCAGCATCGACAACTGGCAGTTCTTC.

This rearrangement joins TRBV27 to TRBJ1-5, with D possibly matching TRBD1 (5 bases). The CDR3 spans 13 residues. Germline CDR1 is MNHEY and CDR2 is SMNVEV (reference sequence). Trimming pared 10 bases from V and 0 bases from J, leaving 10 bases between. CDR3 sequence: CATSGVSNQPQHF. CDR3 sequence (DNA): TGTGCCACGTCGGGGGTTAGCAATCAGCCCCAGCATTTT.

This clone was detected once. The CDR3 nucleotides are TGTGCCAGTAGTAACAAATTCCGGGTCCAGTCGTCCTTCTTT. This codes for CASSNKFRVQSSFF. The J gene is TRBJ1-1, the V gene TRBV19, with unresolved D. The CDR3 is 14 amino acids. Trimming took off 4 bases at V and 14 bases at J, with 23 bases between the two ends. CDR1 is LNHDA and CDR2 is SQIVND in the germline V gene (reference sequence).